This T cell receptor (beta chain) was recovered during a study of blood T cell repertoires in COVID-19. Study-wide context: The United States, Italy and Spain were the sources of the acute and convalescent COVID-19 samples. The analysed material was cDNA or gDNA that came from T cells, B-cell-depleted T cells, or PBMCs.

The CDR3 totals 15 residues. With 0 bases clipped from V and 4 bases from J, the junction kept 5 bases outside the gene matches. CDR1 is MGHRA, CDR2 YSYEKL, per germline. Authors' methods: The authors estimated nucleated cell counts from reference gene primer amplification. Measured with immunoSEQ multiplex PCR; TCRdb has only the in-frame clones, and not every one. That table gives V, J and clone size, and the DNA gave D and trimming. The sample gives fewer than 100,000 clones, 80% to 95% of which show up once; roughly 0.73% is in the top ten. The chain links TRBV4-1 to TRBJ1-1; TRBD1 matches at 7 bases. The sample comprised peripheral blood. This TCR was sampled from a woman aged 80 or over with acute or convalescent COVID-19. The CDR3 spells CASSQEDRAGTEAFF. Written as DNA, the CDR3 is TGCGCCAGCAGCCAAGAAGACAGGGCGGGCACTGAAGCTTTCTTT.